The present T cell receptor beta chain was sequenced within a study of blood T cell repertoires in COVID-19. On the study more broadly: Material from acute and convalescent COVID-19 was sourced from the United States, Italy and Spain. Sources were T cells, B-cell-depleted T cells, or PBMCs; the material itself was cDNA or gDNA.

This clone was counted once. The cohort comprised adults aged roughly 18 to 90 years residing in under 30 US areas. Participants reported their clinical history, and cohort assignment relied on those reports. The CDR3 loop spans 14 amino acids. V dropped 7 bases and J dropped 2; count of bases not matched to a gene: 7. The germline CDR1 and CDR2 sequences are MDHEN and SYDVKM. Assay: immunoSEQ multiplex PCR; the TCRdb copy retains only in-frame clones and omits some. This table has about 200,000 clones, 86% appearing once. The chain combines TRBV28 with TRBJ2-7, with 8 bases fitting TRBD1. The TCR originated in a man aged 35 to 55 with acute COVID-19. The material sequenced was PBMCs or T cells enriched from blood (not recorded which). CDR3 sequence: CASTWTGRPYEQYF. The CDR3 nucleotides are TGTGCCAGCACCTGGACAGGGAGGCCCTACGAGCAGTACTTC.